A single TCR beta chain is shown here with its context. This sample is part of a study of blood T cell repertoires in COVID-19. Study at large: Spain, Italy and the United States supplied samples that represented acute and convalescent COVID-19. PBMCs, B-cell-depleted T cells, or T cells were the source of the cDNA or gDNA that made up the material.

The V gene lost 6 bases and the J gene lost 4 bases, with 7 bases spanning the gap. Germline CDR1 reads SGHRS; CDR2 reads YFSETQ. The CDR3 runs to 11 residues. Authors' methods: Cell counts per sample came from amplifying reference gene primers. The method was immunoSEQ multiplex PCR; TCRdb's version includes in-frame clones alone and lacks a portion of them. D and trimming were read from the DNA, whereas the V and J calls and clone size are those reported in that table. Of over 400,000 clones in the sample, approximately 90% were seen once. The TCR was taken from a woman aged 25 to 39 with active or convalescent COVID-19. Sequenced input: peripheral blood. V and J are TRBV5-1 and TRBJ2-5; D is ambiguous. The CDR3 reads CASTERETQYF. The CDR3 DNA is TGCGCCAGCACCGAGCGAGAGACCCAGTACTTC.